The T cell receptor beta chain under discussion was sequenced for a study of T cell repertoires in cytomegalovirus infection. Study overall: CMV epitopes used comprised recently identified HLA-C-restricted ones and well-studied HLA-B-restricted ones. It was the public TCR beta signatures that indicated both CMV infection and matching HLA type.

Comments on this clonotype: Its antigen is not identified.

MiXCR was run by TCRdb on the reads, yielding one entry per CDR3 protein. The sample yields 40,000 to 55,000 distinct CDR3 sequences, 20% to 25% seen once. The length of the CDR3 is 14 residues. V trimming: 5 bases; J trimming: 8 bases; junction bases outside the gene matches: 6. Per germline, CDR1 SEHNR and CDR2 FQNEAQ (reference sequence). Study-wide results and limits: Cumulative frequency (of public TCR beta family members) identified carriers of CMV plus the relevant HLA. In two of eight donors, the top clonotype was HLA-C-restricted CMV-specific.

The V gene is TRBV7-9, the J gene TRBJ2-1; 10 bases are a match to TRBD2. The sample consisted of CD8+ T cells from cultured PBMCs, taken from culture after CMV antigen stimulation. The receptor's source is a human donor in good health (CMV status not recorded). Some clones in this sample may be carry-over from other donors' samples. The CDR3: CASSAAGGQDEQFF. The CDR3, as DNA: TGTGCCAGCAGCGCAGCGGGGGGGCAAGATGAGCAGTTCTTC.